The clone carrying this T cell receptor (beta chain) is a singleton in its sample. The data belong to a study of blood T cell repertoires in COVID-19. The V and J ends lost 4 bases and 7 bases respectively, with 17 bases between them. Germline V lookup: CDR1 SGHRS, CDR2 YFSETQ. The CDR3 spans 14 residues. Sequencing used immunoSEQ multiplex PCR; TCRdb keeps in-frame clones, though not all of them. The data hold about 150,000 clones, with more than 80% observed a single time. This chain connects TRBV5-1 to TRBJ1-2; a possible D gene is TRBD1 (6 bases). Sequencing was carried out using peripheral blood. This sequence originates from a man aged 50-59 years with acute or convalescent COVID-19. The CDR3 DNA sequence: TGCGCCAGCAGCCCCTCCAGGGGCGAGAGTGGCTACACCTTC. Protein sequence: CASSPSRGESGYTF.